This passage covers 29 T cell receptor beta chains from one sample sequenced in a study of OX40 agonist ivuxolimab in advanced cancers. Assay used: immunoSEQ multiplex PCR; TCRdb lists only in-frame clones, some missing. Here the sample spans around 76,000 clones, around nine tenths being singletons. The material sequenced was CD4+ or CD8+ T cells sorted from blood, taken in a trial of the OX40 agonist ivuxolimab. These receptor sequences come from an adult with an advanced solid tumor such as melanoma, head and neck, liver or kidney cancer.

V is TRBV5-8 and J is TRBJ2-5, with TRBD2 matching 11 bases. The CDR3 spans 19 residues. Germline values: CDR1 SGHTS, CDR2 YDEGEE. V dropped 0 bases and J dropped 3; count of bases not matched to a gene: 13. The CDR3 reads CASSLAKTSSGGSEETQYF. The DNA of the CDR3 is TGTGCCAGCAGCTTGGCGAAAACGTCTAGCGGGGGGTCGGAAGAGACCCAGTACTTC.

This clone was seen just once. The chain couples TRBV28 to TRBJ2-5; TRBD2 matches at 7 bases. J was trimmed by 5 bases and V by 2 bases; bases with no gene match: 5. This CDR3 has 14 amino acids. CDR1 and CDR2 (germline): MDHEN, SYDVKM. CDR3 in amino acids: CASSLVGGSETQYF. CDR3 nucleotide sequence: TGTGCCAGCAGTTTAGTGGGAGGGAGTGAGACCCAGTACTTC.

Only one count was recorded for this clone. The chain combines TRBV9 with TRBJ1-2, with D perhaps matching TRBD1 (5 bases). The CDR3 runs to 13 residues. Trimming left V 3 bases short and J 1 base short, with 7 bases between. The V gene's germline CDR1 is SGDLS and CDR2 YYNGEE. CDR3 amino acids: CASSEGLNYGYTF. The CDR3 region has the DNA TGTGCCAGCAGCGAGGGACTTAACTATGGCTACACCTTC.

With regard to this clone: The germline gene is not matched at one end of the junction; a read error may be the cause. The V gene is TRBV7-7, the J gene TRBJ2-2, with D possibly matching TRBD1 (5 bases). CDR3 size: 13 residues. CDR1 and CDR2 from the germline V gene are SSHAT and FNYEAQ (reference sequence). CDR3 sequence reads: CASSDRNTGELFF. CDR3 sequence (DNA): TGTGCTAGCAGTGACAGAAACACCGGGGAGCTGTTTTTT.

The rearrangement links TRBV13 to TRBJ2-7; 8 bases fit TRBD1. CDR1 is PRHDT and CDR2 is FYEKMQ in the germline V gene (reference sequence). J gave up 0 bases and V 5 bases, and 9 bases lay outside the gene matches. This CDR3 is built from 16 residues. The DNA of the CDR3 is TGTGCCAGCAGCCGGAGACAGGGGACCAGCTCCTACGAGCAGTACTTC. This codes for CASSRRQGTSSYEQYF.

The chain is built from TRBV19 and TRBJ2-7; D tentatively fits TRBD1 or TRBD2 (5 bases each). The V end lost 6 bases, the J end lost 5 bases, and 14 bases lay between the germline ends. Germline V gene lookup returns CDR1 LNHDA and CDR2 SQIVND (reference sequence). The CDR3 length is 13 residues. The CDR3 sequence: CASSVRDPHEQYF. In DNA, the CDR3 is TGTGCCAGTAGCGTCCGGGACCCCCACGAGCAGTACTTC.

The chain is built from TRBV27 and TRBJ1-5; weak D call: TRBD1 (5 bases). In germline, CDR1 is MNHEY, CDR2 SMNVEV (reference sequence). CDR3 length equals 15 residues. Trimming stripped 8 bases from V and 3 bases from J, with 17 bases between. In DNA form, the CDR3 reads TGTGCCAGCTCCTTGACGGAAGGGGTCAATCAGCCCCAGCATTTT. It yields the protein CASSLTEGVNQPQHF.

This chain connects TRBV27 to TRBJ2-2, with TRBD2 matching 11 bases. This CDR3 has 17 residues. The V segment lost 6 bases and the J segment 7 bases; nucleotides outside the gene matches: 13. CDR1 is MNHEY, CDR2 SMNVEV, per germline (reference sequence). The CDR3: CASRALAGDFLGGELFF. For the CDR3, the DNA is TGTGCCAGCAGGGCACTAGCGGGAGACTTTTTAGGCGGGGAGCTGTTTTTT.

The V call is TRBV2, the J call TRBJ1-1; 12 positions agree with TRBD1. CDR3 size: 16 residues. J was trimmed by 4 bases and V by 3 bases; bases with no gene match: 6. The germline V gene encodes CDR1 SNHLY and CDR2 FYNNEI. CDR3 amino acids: CASSEGQGAGSTEAFF. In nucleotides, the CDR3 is TGTGCCAGCAGTGAGGGACAGGGGGCGGGAAGCACTGAAGCTTTCTTT.

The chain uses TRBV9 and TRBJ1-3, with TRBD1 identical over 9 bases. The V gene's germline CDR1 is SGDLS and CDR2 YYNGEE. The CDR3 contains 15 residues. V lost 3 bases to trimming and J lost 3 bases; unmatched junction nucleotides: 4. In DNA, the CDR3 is TGTGCCAGCAGCGCGGGACAGGGAAGTGGAAACACCATATATTTT. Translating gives CASSAGQGSGNTIYF.

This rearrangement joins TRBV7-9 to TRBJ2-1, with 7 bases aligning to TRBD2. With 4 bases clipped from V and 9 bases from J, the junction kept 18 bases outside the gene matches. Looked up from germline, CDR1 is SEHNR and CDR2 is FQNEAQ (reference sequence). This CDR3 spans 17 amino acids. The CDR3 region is CASSWYGEGRNIAEQFF. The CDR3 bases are TGTGCCAGCAGCTGGTACGGGGAGGGCCGAAATATCGCTGAGCAGTTCTTC.

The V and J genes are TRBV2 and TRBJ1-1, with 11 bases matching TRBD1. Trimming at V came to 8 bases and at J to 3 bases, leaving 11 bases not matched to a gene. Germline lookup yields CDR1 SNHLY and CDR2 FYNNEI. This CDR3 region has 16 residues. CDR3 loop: CASGDRGEGFDTEAFF. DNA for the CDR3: TGTGCCAGCGGGGACAGGGGGGAGGGGTTCGACACTGAAGCTTTCTTT.

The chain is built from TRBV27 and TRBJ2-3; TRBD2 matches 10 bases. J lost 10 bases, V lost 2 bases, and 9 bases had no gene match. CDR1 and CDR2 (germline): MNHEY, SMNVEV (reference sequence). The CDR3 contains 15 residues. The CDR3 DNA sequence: TGTGCCAGCAGTTTACAAGCGGGAGGGCCGTTGGCGCAGTATTTT. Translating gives CASSLQAGGPLAQYF.

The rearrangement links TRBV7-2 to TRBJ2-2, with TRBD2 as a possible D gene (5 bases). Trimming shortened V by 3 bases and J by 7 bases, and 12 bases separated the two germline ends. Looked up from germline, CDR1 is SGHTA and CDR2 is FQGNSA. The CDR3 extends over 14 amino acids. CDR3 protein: CASSFYLGDGELFF. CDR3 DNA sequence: TGTGCCAGCAGCTTTTACCTCGGGGACGGGGAGCTGTTTTTT.

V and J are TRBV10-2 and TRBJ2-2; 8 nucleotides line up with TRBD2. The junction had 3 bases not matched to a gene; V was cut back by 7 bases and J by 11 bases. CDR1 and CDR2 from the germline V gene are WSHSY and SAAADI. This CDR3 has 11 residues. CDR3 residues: CASKAGVELFF. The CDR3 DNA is TGCGCCAGCAAAGCGGGAGTAGAGCTGTTTTTT.

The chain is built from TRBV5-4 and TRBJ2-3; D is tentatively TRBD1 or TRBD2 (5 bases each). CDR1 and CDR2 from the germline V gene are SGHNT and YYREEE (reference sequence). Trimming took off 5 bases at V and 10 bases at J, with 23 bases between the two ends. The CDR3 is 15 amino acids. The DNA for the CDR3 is TGTGCCAGCAGGGCGTCCGGGACCAACGCTGGGGCGCAGTATTTT. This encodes CASRASGTNAGAQYF.

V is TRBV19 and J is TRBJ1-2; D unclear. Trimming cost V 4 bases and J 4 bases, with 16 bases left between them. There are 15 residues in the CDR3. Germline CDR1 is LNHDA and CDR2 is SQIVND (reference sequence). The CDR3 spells CASSTSHQIAYGYTF. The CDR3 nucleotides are TGTGCCAGTAGTACCTCTCACCAGATAGCCTATGGCTACACCTTC.

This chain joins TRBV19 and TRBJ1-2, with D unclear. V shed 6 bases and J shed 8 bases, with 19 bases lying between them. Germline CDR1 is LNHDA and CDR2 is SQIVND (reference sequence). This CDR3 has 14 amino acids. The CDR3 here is CASSRTPSPYGYTF. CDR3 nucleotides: TGTGCCAGTAGCAGGACTCCCTCCCCTTACGGCTACACCTTC.

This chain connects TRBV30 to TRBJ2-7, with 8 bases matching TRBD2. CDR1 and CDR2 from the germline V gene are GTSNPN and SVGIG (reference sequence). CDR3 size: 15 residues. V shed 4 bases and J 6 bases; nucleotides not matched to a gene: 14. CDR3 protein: CAWTRTTSGGGEQYF. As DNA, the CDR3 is TGTGCCTGGACTCGGACAACTAGCGGAGGGGGCGAGCAGTACTTC.

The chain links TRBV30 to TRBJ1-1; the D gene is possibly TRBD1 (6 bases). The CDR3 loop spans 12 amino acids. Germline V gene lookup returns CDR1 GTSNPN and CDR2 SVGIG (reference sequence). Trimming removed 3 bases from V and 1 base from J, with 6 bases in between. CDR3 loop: CAWRTGNTEAFF. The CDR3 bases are TGTGCCTGGAGGACAGGGAACACTGAAGCTTTCTTT. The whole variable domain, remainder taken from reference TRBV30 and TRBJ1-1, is SQTIHQWPATLVQPVGSPLSLECTVEGTSNPNLYWYRQAAGRGLQLLFYSVGIGQISSEVPQNLSASRPQDRQFILSSKKLLLSDSGFYLCAWRTGNTEAFFGQGTRLTVV.

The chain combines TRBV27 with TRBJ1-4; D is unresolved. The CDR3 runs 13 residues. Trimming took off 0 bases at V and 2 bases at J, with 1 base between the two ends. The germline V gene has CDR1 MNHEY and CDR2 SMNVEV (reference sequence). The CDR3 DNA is TGTGCCAGCAGTTTATCGACTAATGAAAAACTGTTTTTT. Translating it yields CASSLSTNEKLFF.

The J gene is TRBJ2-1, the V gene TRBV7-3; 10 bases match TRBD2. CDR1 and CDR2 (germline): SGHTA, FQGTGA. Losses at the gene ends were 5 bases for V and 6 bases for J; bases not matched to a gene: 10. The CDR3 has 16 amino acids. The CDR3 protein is CASSHLPASGSNEQFF. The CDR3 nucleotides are TGTGCCAGCAGCCACCTCCCCGCTAGCGGGAGCAATGAGCAGTTCTTC.

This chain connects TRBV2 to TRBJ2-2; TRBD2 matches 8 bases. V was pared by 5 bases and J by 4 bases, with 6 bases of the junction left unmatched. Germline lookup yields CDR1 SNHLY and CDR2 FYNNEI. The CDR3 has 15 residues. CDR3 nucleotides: TGTGCCAGCAGTCGGGCTAGCGGGCCCACCGGGGAGCTGTTTTTT. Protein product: CASSRASGPTGELFF.

CDR3 residues: CASSIASSSYNEQFF. CDR3 sequence (DNA): TGTGCCAGCAGTATAGCGTCGAGCTCCTACAATGAGCAGTTCTTC. The chain recombines TRBV7-9 with TRBJ2-1, with a possible D match to TRBD2 (5 bases). The CDR3 has 15 residues. With 6 bases removed from V and 0 bases from J, the gap between germline ends came to 12 bases. From germline, CDR1 is SEHNR and CDR2 FQNEAQ (reference sequence).

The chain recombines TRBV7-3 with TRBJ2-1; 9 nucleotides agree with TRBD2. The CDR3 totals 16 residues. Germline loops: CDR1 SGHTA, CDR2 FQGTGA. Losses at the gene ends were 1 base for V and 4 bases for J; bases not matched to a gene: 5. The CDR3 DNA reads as TGTGCCAGCAGCTTAATTCCTAGCGGGATATACAATGAGCAGTTCTTC. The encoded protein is CASSLIPSGIYNEQFF.

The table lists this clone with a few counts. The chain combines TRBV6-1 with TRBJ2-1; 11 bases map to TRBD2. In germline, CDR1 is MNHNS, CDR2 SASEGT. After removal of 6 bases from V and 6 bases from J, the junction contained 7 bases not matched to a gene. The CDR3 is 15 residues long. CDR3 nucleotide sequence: TGTGCCAGCAGCCAACTAGCGGGAGAGGGCAATGAGCAGTTCTTC. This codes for CASSQLAGEGNEQFF.

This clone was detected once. This CDR3 is CASSTWGRYTDTQYF. The CDR3 region has the DNA TGTGCCAGCAGTACCTGGGGTCGTTACACAGATACGCAGTATTTT. The J gene is TRBJ2-3, the V gene TRBV27; D is ambiguous. Germline lookup yields CDR1 MNHEY and CDR2 SMNVEV (reference sequence). The CDR3 is made up of 15 amino acids. Trimming shortened V by 5 bases and J by 2 bases, and 14 bases separated the two germline ends.

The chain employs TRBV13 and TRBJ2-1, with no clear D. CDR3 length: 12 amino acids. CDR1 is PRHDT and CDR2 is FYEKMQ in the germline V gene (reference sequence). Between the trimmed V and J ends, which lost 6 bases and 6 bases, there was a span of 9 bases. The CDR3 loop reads CASSFSFNEQFF. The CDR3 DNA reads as TGTGCCAGCAGTTTTAGCTTCAATGAGCAGTTCTTC.

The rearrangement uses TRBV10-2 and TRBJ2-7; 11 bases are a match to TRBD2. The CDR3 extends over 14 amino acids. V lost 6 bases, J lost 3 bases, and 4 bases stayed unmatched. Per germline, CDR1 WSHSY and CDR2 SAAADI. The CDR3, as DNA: TGCGCCAGCAGACTAGCGGGAGTGAACTACGAGCAGTACTTC. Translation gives CASRLAGVNYEQYF.